These T cell receptor beta chains were read from a single sample in a study of T cell changes during pregnancy in multiple sclerosis. The assay was immunoSEQ multiplex PCR, and TCRdb's table has in-frame clones only and misses some. The table lists tens of thousands of clones, 93% of them singletons. Specimen: CD8+ T cells from peripheral blood mononuclear cells, collected in the second trimester of pregnancy. These receptors originate from a female donor with multiple sclerosis, enrolled in a pregnancy study. Each CDR3 is given without its conserved first and last residue. The order of the fields is V gene, clone size, J gene, CDR3 protein. Not all rows give a size; the values are once, few, many and, for expanded clones, a class.

>TRBV7-9|few|TRBJ2-7
ASSGRTGYEQY
>TRBV27|.|TRBJ2-3
ASRSGAGYEY
>TRBV7-2|.|TRBJ2-3
ASSSRGSHTDTQY
>TRBV2|.|TRBJ2-7
ASRNPGTGVYEQY
>TRBV7-2|.|TRBJ2-5
ASSLDSAGGLETQY
>TRBV2|.|TRBJ2-1
ASSDRESYNEQF
>TRBV28|.|TRBJ2-4
ASSLGQKNIQY
>TRBV9|.|TRBJ2-3
ASSHPRGLVLGSSTDTQY
>TRBV14|once|TRBJ1-2
ASSPSGGINYGYT
>TRBV6-5|few|TRBJ1-1
ASSSIGVGTEAF
>TRBV27|.|TRBJ1-1
ASSFTRGRKAEAF
>TRBV7-6|.|TRBJ1-5
ASSLDPVGYQPQH
>TRBV6-1|.|TRBJ2-3
ASSPELAGSDTQY
>TRBV6-6|.|TRBJ1-5
ASSSDRAISNQPQH
>TRBV10-3|.|TRBJ2-2
AIPAEMTNTGELF
>TRBV27|.|TRBJ2-1
ASSPTGGLRNEQF
>TRBV27|.|TRBJ2-1
ASSPAGDHEQF
>TRBV9|.|TRBJ2-5
ASSLHGSVAGFQETQY